This TCR beta chain was documented in a study of sequential checkpoint blockade in melanoma. Looking at the study overall: First-line arms were nivolumab then ipilimumab, or the reverse, randomized 1:1. Under 25 patients had matched tumor biopsies before treatment and at week 13 after nivolumab or ipilimumab alone. After both sequences, patients received maintenance nivolumab.

This clone was picked up a small number of times. What it recognizes is unknown. Assay: immunoSEQ multiplex PCR; the TCRdb copy retains only in-frame clones and omits some. Among 8,100 or so clones listed, about 28% were seen once. Treatment indicated: randomized to nivolumab then ipilimumab (arm A) or the reverse (arm B). Broader study findings: Response in arm A was associated with pretreatment TIL clonality.

V lost 5 bases and J 7 bases, leaving 18 bases between the germline ends. The CDR3 is 15 residues long. Germline CDR1 is MNHGY and CDR2 is SAAAGT. Material: tumor tissue (inferred from file names), obtained from a patient given nivolumab and ipilimumab in sequence. The TCR originated in a human donor with melanoma. V and J are TRBV6-8 and TRBJ1-5; TRBD1 is a possible D gene (6 bases). Here the CDR3 DNA reads TGTGCCAGCAGTAAACCGGGACAAGGATGGCAGCCCCAGCATTTT. Translation gives CASSKPGQGWQPQHF.